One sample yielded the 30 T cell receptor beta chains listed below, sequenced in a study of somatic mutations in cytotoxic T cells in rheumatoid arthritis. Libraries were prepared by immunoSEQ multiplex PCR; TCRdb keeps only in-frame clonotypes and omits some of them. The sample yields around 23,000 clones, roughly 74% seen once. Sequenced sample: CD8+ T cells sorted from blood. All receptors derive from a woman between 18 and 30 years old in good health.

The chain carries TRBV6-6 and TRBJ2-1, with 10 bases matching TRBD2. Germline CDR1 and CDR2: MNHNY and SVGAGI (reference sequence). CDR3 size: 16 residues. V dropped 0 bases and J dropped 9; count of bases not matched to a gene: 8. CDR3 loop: CASSYSRAGGPREQFF. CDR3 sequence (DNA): TGTGCCAGCAGTTACTCGAGAGCGGGGGGGCCTCGTGAGCAGTTCTTC.

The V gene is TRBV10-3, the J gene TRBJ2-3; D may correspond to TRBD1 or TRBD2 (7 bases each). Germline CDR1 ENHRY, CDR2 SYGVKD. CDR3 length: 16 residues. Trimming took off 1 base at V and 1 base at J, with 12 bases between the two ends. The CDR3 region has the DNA TGTGCCATCAGTGAGTTCGGGGGGACAGGCACAGATACGCAGTATTTT. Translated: CAISEFGGTGTDTQYF.

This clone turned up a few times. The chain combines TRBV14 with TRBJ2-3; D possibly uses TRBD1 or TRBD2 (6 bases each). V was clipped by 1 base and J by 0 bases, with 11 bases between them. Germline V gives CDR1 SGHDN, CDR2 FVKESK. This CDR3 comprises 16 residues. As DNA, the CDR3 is TGTGCCAGCAGCCAAGGACGGGGGCCTAGCACAGATACGCAGTATTTT. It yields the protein CASSQGRGPSTDTQYF.

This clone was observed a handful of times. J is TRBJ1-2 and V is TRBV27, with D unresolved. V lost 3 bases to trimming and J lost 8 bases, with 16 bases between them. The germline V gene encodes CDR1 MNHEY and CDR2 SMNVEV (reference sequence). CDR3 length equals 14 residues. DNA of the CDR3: TGTGCCAGCAGTTTCCATAACCGGGAAGAAGGCTACACCTTC. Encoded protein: CASSFHNREEGYTF.

The CDR3 loop is CATSRTDGSNQPQHF. Here the CDR3 DNA reads TGTGCCACCAGCAGAACCGATGGTAGCAATCAGCCCCAGCATTTT. V is TRBV15 and J is TRBJ1-5, with unresolved D. Germline CDR1 and CDR2: LNHNV and YYDKDF (reference sequence). The CDR3 loop spans 15 amino acids. V lost 2 bases to trimming and J lost 0 bases, with 8 bases between them.

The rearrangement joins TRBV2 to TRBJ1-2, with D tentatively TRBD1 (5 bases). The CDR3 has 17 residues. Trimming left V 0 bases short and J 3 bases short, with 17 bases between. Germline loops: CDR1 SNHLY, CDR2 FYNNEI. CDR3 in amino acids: CASSEALPGAGDYGYTF. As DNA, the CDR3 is TGTGCCAGCAGTGAAGCGCTCCCCGGGGCGGGCGACTATGGCTACACCTTC.

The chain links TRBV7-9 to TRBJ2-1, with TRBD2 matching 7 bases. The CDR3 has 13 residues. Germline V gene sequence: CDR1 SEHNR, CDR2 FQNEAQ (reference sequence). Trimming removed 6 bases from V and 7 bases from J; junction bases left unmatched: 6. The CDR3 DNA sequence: TGTGCCAGCAGTTACGGGGGGTATAATGAGCAGTTCTTC. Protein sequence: CASSYGGYNEQFF.

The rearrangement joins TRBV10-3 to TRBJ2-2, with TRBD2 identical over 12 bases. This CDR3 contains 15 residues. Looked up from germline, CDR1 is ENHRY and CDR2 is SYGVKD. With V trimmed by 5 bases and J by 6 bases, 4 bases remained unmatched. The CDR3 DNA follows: TGTGCCATCAGTAGGACTAGCGGGGCCCCCGGGGAGCTGTTTTTT. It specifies CAISRTSGAPGELFF.

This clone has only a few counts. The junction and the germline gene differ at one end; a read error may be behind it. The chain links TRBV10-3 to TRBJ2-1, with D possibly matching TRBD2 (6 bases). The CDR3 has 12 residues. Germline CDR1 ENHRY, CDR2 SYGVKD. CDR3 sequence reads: CATSEEGGEQFF. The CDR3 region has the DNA TGTGCCACCAGTGAGGAGGGCGGAGAGCAGTTCTTC.

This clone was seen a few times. CDR3 amino acids: CASRGSGANVLTF. The CDR3 bases are TGTGCCAGTAGGGGCTCTGGGGCCAACGTCCTGACTTTC. V and J are TRBV19 and TRBJ2-6, with no clear D. V lost 6 bases and J 0 bases, leaving 3 bases between the germline ends. CDR1 and CDR2 (germline): LNHDA, SQIVND (reference sequence). The CDR3 sequence is 13 residues long.

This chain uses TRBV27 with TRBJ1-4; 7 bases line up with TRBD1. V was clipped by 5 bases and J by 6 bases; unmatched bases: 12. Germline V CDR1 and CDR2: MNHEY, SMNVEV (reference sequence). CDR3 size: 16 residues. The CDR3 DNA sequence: TGTGCCAGCAGTCTCCTCCCGGTACAGGGGTATGAAAAACTGTTTTTT. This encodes CASSLLPVQGYEKLFF.

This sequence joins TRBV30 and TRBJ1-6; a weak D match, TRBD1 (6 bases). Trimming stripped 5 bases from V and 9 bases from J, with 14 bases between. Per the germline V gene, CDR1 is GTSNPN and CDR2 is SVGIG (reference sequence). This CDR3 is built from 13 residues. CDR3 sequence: CAWQSEGGSPLHF. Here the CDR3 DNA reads TGTGCCTGGCAAAGCGAGGGGGGTTCACCCCTCCACTTT.

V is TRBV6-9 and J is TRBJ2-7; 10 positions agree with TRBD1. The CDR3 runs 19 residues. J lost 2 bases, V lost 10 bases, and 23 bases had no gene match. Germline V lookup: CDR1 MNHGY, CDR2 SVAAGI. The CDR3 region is CAIPSVRQGASSIPYEQYF. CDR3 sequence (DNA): TGTGCCATACCTTCCGTGAGACAGGGGGCTTCTAGCATTCCCTACGAGCAGTACTTC.

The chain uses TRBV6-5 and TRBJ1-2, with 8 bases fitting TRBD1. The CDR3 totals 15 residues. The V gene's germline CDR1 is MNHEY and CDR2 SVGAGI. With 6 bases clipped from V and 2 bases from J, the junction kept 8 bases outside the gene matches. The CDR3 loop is CASSVQGGYNYGYTF. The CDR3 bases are TGTGCCAGCAGCGTACAGGGGGGCTACAACTATGGCTACACCTTC.

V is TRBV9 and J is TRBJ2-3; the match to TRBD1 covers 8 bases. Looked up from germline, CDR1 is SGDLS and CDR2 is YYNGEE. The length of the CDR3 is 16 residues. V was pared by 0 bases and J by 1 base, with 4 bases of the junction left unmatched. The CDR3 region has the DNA TGTGCCAGCAGCGTAGGGTGGGGACAGGGCACAGATACGCAGTATTTT. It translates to CASSVGWGQGTDTQYF. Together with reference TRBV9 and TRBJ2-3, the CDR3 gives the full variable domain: DSGVTQTPKHLITATGQRVTLRCSPRSGDLSVYWYQQSLDQGLQFLIQYYNGEERAKGNILERFSAQQFPDLHSELNLSSLELGDSALYFCASSVGWGQGTDTQYFGPGTRLTVL.

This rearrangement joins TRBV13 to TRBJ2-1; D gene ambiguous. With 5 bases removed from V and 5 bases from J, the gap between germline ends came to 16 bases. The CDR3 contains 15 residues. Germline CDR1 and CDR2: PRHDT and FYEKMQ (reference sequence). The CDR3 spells CASSHRAAIDNEQFF. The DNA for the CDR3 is TGTGCCAGCAGCCACCGGGCGGCTATAGACAATGAGCAGTTCTTC.

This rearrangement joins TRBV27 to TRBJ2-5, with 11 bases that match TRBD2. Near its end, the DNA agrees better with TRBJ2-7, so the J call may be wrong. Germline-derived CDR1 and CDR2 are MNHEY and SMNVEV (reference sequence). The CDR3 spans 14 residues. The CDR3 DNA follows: TGTGCCAGCAGTTTCCTAGCGGGAGGATACGAGCAGTACTTC. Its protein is CASSFLAGGYEQYF.

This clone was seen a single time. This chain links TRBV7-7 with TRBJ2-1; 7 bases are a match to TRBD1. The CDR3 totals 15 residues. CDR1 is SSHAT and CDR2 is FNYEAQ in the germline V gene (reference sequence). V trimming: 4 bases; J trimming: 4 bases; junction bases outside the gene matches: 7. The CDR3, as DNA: TGTGCCAGCAGCTCCCGGGACAGCGCATACAATGAGCAGTTCTTC. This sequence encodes CASSSRDSAYNEQFF.

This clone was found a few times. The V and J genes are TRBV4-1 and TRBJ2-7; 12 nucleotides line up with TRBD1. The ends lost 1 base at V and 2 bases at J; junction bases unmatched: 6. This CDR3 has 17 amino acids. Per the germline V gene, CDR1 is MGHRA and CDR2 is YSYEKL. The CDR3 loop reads CASSQVGTGGTPYEQYF. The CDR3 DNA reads TGCGCCAGCAGCCAAGTGGGGACAGGGGGCACCCCCTACGAGCAGTACTTC.

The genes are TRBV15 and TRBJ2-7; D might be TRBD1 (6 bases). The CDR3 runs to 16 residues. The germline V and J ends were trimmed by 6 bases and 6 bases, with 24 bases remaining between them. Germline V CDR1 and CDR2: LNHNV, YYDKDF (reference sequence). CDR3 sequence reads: CATRTLTGGRYGEQYF. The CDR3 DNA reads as TGTGCCACCAGGACCCTGACAGGAGGTCGATACGGCGAGCAGTACTTC.

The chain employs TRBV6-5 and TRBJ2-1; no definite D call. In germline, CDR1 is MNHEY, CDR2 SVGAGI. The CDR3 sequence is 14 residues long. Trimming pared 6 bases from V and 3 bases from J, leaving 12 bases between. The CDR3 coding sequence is TGTGCCAGCAGCCCGACCGACGTCTACAATGAGCAGTTCTTC. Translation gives CASSPTDVYNEQFF.

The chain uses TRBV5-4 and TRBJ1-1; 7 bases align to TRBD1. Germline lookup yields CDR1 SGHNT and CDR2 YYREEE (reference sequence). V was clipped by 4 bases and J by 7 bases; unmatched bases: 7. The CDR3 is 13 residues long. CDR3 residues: CASSIFDRVEAFF. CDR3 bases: TGTGCCAGCAGCATATTTGACAGGGTTGAAGCTTTCTTT. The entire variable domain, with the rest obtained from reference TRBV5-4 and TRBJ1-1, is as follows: ETGVTQSPTHLIKTRGQQVTLRCSSQSGHNTVSWYQQALGQGPQFIFQYYREEENGRGNFPPRFSGLQFPNYSSELNVNALELDDSALYLCASSIFDRVEAFFGQGTRLTVV.

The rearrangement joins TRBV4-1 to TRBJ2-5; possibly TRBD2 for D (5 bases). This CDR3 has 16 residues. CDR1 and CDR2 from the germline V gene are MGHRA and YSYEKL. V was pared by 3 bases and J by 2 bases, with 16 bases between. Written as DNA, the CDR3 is TGCGCCAGCAGCCAGGAAGGCCGGGAAGATCAAGAGACCCAGTACTTC. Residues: CASSQEGREDQETQYF.

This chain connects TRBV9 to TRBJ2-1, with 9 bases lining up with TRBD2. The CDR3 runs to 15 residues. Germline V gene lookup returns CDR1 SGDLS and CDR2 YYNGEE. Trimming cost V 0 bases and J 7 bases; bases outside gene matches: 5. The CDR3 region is CASSVVSSGGNEQFF. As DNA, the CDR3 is TGTGCCAGCAGCGTAGTGAGTAGCGGGGGAAATGAGCAGTTCTTC.

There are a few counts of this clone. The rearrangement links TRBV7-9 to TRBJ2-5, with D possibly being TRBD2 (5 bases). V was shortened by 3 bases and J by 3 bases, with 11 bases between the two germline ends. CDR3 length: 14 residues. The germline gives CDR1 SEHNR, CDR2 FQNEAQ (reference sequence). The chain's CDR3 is CASSFRTEKETQYF. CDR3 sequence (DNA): TGTGCCAGCAGCTTCAGGACTGAAAAAGAGACCCAGTACTTC.

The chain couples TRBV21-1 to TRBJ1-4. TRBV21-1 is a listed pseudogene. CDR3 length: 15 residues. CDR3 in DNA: TGTGCCAGCAGCTCAAACGGAGGGGTTAATGAAAAACTGTTTTTT. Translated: CASSSNGGVNEKLFF.

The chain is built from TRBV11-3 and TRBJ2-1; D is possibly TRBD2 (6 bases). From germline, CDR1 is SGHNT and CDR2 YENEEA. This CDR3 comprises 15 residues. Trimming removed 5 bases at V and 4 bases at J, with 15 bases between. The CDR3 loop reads CASSPTRGPYNEQFF. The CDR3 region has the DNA TGTGCCAGCAGCCCCACGCGGGGTCCTTACAATGAGCAGTTCTTC.

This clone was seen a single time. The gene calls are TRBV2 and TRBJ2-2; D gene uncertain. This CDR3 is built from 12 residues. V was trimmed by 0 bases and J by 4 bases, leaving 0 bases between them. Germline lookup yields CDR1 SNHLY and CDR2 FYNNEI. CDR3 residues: CASSEATGELFF. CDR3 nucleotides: TGTGCCAGCAGTGAAGCCACCGGGGAGCTGTTTTTT.

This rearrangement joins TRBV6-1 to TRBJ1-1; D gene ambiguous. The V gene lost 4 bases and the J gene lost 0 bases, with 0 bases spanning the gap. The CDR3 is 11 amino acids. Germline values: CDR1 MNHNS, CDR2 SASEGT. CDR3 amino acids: CASSVNTEAFF. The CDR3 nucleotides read TGTGCCAGCAGTGTGAACACTGAAGCTTTCTTT.

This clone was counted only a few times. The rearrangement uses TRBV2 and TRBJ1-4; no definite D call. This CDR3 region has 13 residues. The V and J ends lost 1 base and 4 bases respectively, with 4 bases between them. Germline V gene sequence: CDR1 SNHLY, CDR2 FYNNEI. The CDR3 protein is CASSEGLNEKLFF. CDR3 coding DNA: TGTGCCAGCAGTGAAGGGCTTAATGAAAAACTGTTTTTT. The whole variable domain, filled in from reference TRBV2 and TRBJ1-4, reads EPEVTQTPSHQVTQMGQEVILRCVPISNHLYFYWYRQILGQKVEFLVSFYNNEISEKSEIFDDQFSVERPDGSNFTLKIRSTKLEDSAMYFCASSEGLNEKLFFGSGTQLSVL.